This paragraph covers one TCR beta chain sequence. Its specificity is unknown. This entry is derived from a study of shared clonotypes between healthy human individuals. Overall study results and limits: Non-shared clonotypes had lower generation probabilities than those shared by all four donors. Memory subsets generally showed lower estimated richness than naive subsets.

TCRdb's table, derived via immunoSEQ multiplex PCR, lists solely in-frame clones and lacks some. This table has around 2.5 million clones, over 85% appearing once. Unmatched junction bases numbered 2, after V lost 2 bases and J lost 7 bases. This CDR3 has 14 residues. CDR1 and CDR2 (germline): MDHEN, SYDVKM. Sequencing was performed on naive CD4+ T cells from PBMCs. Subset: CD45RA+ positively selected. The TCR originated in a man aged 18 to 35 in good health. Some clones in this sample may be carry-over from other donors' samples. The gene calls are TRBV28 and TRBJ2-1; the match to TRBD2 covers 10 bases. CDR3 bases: TGTGCCAGCAGTTTAATACTAGCGGGGAATGAGCAGTTCTTC. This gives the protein CASSLILAGNEQFF.